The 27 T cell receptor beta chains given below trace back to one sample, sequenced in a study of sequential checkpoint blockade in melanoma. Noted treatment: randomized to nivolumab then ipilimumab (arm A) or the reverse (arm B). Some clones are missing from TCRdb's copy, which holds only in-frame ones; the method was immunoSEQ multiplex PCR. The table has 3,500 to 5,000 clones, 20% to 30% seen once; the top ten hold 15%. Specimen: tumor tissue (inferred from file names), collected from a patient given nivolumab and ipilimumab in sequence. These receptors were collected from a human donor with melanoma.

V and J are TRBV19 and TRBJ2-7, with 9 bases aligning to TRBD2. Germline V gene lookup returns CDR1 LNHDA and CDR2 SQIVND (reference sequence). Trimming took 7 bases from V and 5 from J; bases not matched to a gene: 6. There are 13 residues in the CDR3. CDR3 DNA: TGTGCCAGTAAAGCTAGCGGGAAAAACGAGCAGTACTTC. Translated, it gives CASKASGKNEQYF.

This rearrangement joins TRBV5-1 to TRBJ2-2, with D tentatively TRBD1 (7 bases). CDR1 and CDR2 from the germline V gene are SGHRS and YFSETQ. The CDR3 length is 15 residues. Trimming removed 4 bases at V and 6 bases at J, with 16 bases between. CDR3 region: CASSGGTVSAGELFF. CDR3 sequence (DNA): TGCGCCAGCAGCGGGGGGACAGTGTCGGCCGGGGAGCTGTTTTTT.

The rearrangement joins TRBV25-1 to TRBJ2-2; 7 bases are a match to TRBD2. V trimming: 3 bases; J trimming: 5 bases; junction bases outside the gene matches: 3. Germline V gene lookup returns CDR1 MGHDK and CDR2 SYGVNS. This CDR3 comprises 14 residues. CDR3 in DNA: TGTGCCAGCAGTGAGGGGGGGTCAACCGGGGAGCTGTTTTTT. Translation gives CASSEGGSTGELFF.

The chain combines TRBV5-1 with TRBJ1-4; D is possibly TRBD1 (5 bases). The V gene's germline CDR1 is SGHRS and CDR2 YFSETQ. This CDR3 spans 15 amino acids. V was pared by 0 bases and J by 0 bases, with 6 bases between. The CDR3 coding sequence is TGCGCCAGCAGCTTGGGGGGGGCAACTAATGAAAAACTGTTTTTT. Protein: CASSLGGATNEKLFF.

CDR3 protein: CASSYSERGEPQHF. As DNA, the CDR3 is TGTGCCAGCAGTTACTCGGAGAGGGGAGAGCCCCAGCATTTT. J is TRBJ1-5 and V is TRBV6-8; perhaps TRBD1 as D (5 bases). The length of the CDR3 is 14 residues. Between the trimmed V and J ends, which lost 0 bases and 8 bases, there was a span of 11 bases. Per the germline V gene, CDR1 is MNHGY and CDR2 is SAAAGT.

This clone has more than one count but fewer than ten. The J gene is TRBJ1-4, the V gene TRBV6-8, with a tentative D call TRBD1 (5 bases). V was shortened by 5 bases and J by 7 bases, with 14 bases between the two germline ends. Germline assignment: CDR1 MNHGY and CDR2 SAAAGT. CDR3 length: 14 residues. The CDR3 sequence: CASSNPWGSEKLFF. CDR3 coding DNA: TGTGCCAGCAGTAACCCGTGGGGGAGTGAAAAACTGTTTTTT.

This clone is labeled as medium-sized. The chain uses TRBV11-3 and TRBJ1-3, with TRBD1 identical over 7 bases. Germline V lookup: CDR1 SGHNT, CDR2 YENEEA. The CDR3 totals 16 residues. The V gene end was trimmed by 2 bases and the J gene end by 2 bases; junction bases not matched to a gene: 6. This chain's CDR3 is CASSLNPGGAGNTIYF. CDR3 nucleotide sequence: TGTGCCAGCAGCTTAAACCCAGGGGGGGCTGGAAACACCATATATTTT.

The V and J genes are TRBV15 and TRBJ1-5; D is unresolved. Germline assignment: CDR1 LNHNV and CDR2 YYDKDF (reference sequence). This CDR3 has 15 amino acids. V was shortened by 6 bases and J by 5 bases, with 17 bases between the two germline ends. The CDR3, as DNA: TGTGCCACCAGAATGGGCGGAGCGAACGATCAGCCCCAGCATTTT. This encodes CATRMGGANDQPQHF.

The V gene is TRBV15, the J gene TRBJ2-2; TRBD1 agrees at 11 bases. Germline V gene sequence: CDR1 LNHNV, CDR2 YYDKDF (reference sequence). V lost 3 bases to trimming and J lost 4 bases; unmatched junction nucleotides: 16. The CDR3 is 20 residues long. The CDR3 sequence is CATSSPWGQGDPVTTGELFF. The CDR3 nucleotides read TGTGCCACCAGCAGCCCCTGGGGACAGGGGGATCCGGTGACCACCGGGGAGCTGTTTTTT.

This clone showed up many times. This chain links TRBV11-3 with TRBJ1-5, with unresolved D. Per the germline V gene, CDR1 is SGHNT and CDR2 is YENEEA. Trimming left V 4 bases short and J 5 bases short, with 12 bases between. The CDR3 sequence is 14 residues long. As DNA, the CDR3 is TGTGCCAGCAGCTCGAACCCTGGAGATCAGCCCCAGCATTTT. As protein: CASSSNPGDQPQHF.

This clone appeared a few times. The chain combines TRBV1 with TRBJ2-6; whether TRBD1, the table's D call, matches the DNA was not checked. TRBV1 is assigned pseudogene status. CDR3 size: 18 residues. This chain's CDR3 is CASSQDGAGTTGANVLTF. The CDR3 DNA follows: TGCGCCAGCAGCCAAGATGGGGCAGGTACAACTGGGGCCAACGTCCTGACTTTC.

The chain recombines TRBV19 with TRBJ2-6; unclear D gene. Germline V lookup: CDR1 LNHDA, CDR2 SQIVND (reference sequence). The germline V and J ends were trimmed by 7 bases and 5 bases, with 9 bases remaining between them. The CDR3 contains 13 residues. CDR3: CASTPSRANVLTF. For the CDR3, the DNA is TGTGCCAGTACCCCTTCTCGGGCCAACGTCCTGACTTTC.

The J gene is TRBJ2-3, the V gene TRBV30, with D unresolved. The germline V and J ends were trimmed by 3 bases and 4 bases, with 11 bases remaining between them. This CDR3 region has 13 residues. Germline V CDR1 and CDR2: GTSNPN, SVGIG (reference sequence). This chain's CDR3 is CAWRRVPADTQYF. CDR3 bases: TGTGCCTGGAGGCGTGTCCCGGCAGATACGCAGTATTTT.

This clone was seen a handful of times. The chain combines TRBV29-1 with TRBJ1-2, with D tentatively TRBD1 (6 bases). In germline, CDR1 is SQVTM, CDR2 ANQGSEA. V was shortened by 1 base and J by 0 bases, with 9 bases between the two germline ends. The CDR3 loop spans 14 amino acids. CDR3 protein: CSVEGGTTNYGYTF. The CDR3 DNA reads TGCAGCGTTGAAGGGGGGACAACTAACTATGGCTACACCTTC. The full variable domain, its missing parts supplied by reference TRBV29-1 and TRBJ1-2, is SAVISQKPSRDICQRGTSLTIQCQVDSQVTMMFWYRQQPGQSLTLIATANQGSEATYESGFVIDKFPISRPNLTFSTLTVSNMSPEDSSIYLCSVEGGTTNYGYTFGSGTRLTVV.

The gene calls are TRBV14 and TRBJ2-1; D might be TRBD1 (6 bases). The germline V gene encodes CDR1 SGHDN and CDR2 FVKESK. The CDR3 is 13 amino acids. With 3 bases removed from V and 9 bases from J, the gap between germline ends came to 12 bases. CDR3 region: CASSHLAGAEQFF. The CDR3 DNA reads TGTGCCAGCAGCCACCTAGCAGGGGCTGAGCAGTTCTTC.

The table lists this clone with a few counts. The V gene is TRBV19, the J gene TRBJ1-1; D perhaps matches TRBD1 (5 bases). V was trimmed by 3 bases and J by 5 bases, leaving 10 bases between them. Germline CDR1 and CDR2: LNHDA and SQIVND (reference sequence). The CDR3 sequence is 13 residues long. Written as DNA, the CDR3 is TGTGCCAGTAGTATTTGGGGGGGAACTGAAGCTTTCTTT. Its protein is CASSIWGGTEAFF.

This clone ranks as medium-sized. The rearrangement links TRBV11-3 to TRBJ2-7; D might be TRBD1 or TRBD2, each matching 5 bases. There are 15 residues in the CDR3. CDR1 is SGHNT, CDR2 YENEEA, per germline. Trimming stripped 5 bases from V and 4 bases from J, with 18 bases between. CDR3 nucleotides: TGTGCCAGCAGCGCGTCTTTGGGACGCGGATACGAGCAGTACTTC. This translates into CASSASLGRGYEQYF.

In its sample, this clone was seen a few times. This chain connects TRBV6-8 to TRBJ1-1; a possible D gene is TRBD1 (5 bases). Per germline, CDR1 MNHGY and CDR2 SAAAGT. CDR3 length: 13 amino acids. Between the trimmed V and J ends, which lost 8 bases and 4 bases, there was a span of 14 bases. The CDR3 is CASSRAGITEAFF. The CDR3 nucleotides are TGTGCCAGCTCGAGGGCAGGGATCACTGAAGCTTTCTTT.

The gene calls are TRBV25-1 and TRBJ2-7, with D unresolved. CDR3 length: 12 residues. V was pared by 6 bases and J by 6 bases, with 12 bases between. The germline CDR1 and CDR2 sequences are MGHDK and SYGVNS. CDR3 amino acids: CASRGYGAEQYF. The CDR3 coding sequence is TGTGCCAGCAGGGGGTACGGTGCCGAGCAGTACTTC.

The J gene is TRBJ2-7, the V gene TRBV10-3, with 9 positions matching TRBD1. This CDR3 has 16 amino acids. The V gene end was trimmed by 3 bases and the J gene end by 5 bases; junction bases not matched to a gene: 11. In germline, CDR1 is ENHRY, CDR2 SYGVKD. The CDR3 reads CAISDLPGQGFDEQYF. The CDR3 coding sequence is TGTGCCATCAGTGACCTCCCAGGACAGGGGTTCGACGAGCAGTACTTC.

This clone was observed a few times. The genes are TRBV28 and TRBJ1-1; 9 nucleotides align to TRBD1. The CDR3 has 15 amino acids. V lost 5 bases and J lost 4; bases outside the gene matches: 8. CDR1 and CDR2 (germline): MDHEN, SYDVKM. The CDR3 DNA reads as TGTGCCAGCAGTGATCCGGGACAGGGACCCACTGAAGCTTTCTTT. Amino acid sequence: CASSDPGQGPTEAFF.

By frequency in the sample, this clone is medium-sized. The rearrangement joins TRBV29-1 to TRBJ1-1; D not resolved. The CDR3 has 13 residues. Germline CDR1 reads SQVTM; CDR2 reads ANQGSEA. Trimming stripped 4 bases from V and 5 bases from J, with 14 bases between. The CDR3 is CSVAPRGGTEAFF. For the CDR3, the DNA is TGCAGCGTTGCACCCCGGGGTGGGACTGAAGCTTTCTTT.

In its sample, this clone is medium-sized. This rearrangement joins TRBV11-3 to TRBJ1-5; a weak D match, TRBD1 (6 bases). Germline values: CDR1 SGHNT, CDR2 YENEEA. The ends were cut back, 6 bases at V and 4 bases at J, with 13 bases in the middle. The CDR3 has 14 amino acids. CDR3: CASRPGVGNQPQHF. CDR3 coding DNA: TGTGCCAGCAGACCAGGGGTAGGGAATCAGCCCCAGCATTTT.

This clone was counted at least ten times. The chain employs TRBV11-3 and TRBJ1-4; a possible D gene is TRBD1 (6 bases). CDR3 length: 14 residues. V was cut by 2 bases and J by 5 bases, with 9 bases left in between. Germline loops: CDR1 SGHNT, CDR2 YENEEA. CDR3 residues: CASSLTGLNEKLFF. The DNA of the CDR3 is TGTGCCAGCAGCTTAACAGGGTTGAATGAAAAACTGTTTTTT.

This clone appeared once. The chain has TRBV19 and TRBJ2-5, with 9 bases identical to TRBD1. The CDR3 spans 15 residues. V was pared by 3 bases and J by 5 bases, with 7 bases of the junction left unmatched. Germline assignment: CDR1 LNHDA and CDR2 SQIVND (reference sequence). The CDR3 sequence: CASSIVGTGRETQYF. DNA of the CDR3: TGTGCCAGTAGTATCGTGGGGACAGGGAGGGAGACCCAGTACTTC.

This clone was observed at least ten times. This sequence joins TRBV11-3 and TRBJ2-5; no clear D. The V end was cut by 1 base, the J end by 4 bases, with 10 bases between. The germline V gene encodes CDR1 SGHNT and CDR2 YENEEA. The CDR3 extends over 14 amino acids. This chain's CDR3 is CASSLGGWPETQYF. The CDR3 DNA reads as TGTGCCAGCAGCTTAGGGGGATGGCCAGAGACCCAGTACTTC. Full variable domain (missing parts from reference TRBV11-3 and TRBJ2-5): EAGVVQSPRYKIIEKKQPVAFWCNPISGHNTLYWYLQNLGQGPELLIRYENEEAVDDSQLPKDRFSAERLKGVDSTLKIQPAELGDSAVYLCASSLGGWPETQYFGPGTRLLVL.

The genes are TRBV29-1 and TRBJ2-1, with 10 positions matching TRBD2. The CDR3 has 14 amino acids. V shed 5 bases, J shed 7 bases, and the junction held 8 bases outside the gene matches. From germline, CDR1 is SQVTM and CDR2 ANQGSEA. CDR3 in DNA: TGCAGCGTTAAGAAAGCGGGAGGGCCGAATGAGCAGTTCTTC. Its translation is CSVKKAGGPNEQFF.